This TCR beta chain comes out of a study of blood T cell repertoires in COVID-19. The wider study: T cells, B-cell-depleted T cells, or PBMCs supplied cDNA or gDNA.

Here immunoSEQ multiplex PCR was the method, and the copy in TCRdb shows in-frame clones only, minus some. The sample carries 50,000 to 65,000 clones, around 93% recorded once. The CDR3 has 15 residues. The V and J genes are TRBV1 and TRBJ1-4; TRBD1 was called by the table and not checked on the DNA. TRBV1 is reported as a pseudogene. Sequencing input: peripheral blood. The receptor was derived from a man aged 50-59 years with acute or convalescent COVID-19. The CDR3 here is CTSSQEGRGGEKLFF. CDR3 nucleotides: TGCACCAGCAGCCAAGAGGGCAGGGGTGGTGAAAAACTGTTTTTT.